The rows below give T cell receptor beta chains drawn from one sample of a study of PD-1 blockade in classical Hodgkin lymphoma. Some clones are missing from TCRdb's copy, which holds only in-frame ones; the method was immunoSEQ multiplex PCR. The repertoire holds about 20,000 clones, with 80% as singletons. The sample was peripheral blood mononuclear cells (PBMCs), taken at baseline. The receptors were sampled from a human donor with classical Hodgkin lymphoma. The CDR3 runs from the conserved cysteine through the conserved F or W. D genes are given only for firm matches. Size is omitted from some rows. Given values are once, few, many or a class for expanded clones.

D: TRBD2; size: -; V: TRBV2; J: TRBJ2-2; DNA: TGTGCCAGTGAGCGGGGAGGGAACACCGGGGAGCTGTTTTTT; CDR3: CASERGGNTGELFF
D: TRBD2; size: -; V: TRBV30; J: TRBJ2-1; DNA: TGTGCCTGGGGGGCGGGAGGGGGCTACAATGAGCAGTTCTTC; CDR3: CAWGAGGGYNEQFF
D: -; size: -; V: TRBV11-3; J: TRBJ2-1; DNA: TGTGCCAGCAGCTTAGAATCGGTGCAGGGACGTCGAGGCGCCTACAATGAGCAGTTCTTC; CDR3: CASSLESVQGRRGAYNEQFF
D: TRBD1; size: -; V: TRBV7-9; J: TRBJ1-5; DNA: TGTGCCAGCAGCTTAATGACAGGGGGGAGCAATCAGCCCCAGCATTTT; CDR3: CASSLMTGGSNQPQHF
D: TRBD2; size: -; V: TRBV7-9; J: TRBJ2-7; DNA: TGTGCCAGCAGCTCCGCCGGGGGGGCGCGTGACTACGAGCAGTACTTC; CDR3: CASSSAGGARDYEQYF
D: -; size: -; V: TRBV15; J: TRBJ2-1; DNA: TGTGCCACCAGCAGAGATCACGCAGGGACAAGCTCCTACAATGAGCAGTTCTTC; CDR3: CATSRDHAGTSSYNEQFF
D: -; size: -; V: TRBV5-4; J: TRBJ2-7; DNA: TGTGCCAGCAGCCTCTCCGACAGCTCCTACGAGCAGTACTTC; CDR3: CASSLSDSSYEQYF
D: -; size: -; V: TRBV5-6; J: TRBJ2-7; DNA: TGTGCCAGCAGCTTATCCGGGACAAGCTACGAGCAGTACTTC; CDR3: CASSLSGTSYEQYF
D: -; size: medium-sized; V: TRBV7-2; J: TRBJ2-7; DNA: TGTGCCAGCAGCCGCGGGATGTCTAACGAGCAGTACTTC; CDR3: CASSRGMSNEQYF
D: -; size: -; V: TRBV5-6; J: TRBJ1-3; DNA: TGTGCCAGCAGCTTGGTAGGGCCCGGAAACACCATATATTTT; CDR3: CASSLVGPGNTIYF
D: -; size: -; V: TRBV6-6; J: TRBJ2-7; DNA: TGTGCCAGCGCCCTACTTGAAACCTACGAGCAGTACTTC; CDR3: CASALLETYEQYF
D: -; size: -; V: TRBV29-1; J: TRBJ2-5; DNA: TGCAGCGTTGGGAACGAGAGGCAGACACAAGAGACCCAGTACTTC; CDR3: CSVGNERQTQETQYF
D: TRBD1; size: -; V: TRBV5-6; J: TRBJ1-2; DNA: TGTGCCAGCAGCTACGGGACAGACTATGGCTACACCTTC; CDR3: CASSYGTDYGYTF
D: -; size: -; V: TRBV6-1; J: TRBJ1-2; DNA: TGTGCCAGCAGTGGTAGACTCTCCCATGTGATCTATGGCTACACCTTC; CDR3: CASSGRLSHVIYGYTF
D: -; size: -; V: TRBV7-2; J: TRBJ1-5; DNA: TGTGCCAGCAGCTTATACGGTAGCAATCAGCCCCAGCATTTT; CDR3: CASSLYGSNQPQHF
D: -; size: -; V: TRBV27; J: TRBJ2-5; DNA: TGTGCCAGCAGGCAGGGTACAGTCCGGCCGGAGACCCAGTACTTC; CDR3: CASRQGTVRPETQYF
D: -; size: -; V: TRBV6-1; J: TRBJ2-3; DNA: TGTGCCAGCAGTGAACAGGTCTACACAGATACGCAGTATTTT; CDR3: CASSEQVYTDTQYF
D: -; size: few; V: TRBV28; J: TRBJ2-7; DNA: TGTGCCAGCAGCCCGCAGGGTCTGAGGGAGCAGTACTTC; CDR3: CASSPQGLREQYF
D: TRBD1; size: -; V: TRBV28; J: TRBJ2-1; DNA: TGTGCCAGCAGTTACGACAGGGTGAGGGGTCCTTACAATGAGCAGTTCTTC; CDR3: CASSYDRVRGPYNEQFF
D: TRBD2; size: once; V: TRBV15; J: TRBJ2-7; DNA: TGTGCCACCAGCAGAGATCGACGCGGACTAGACGAGCAGTACTTC; CDR3: CATSRDRRGLDEQYF
D: -; size: -; V: TRBV19; J: TRBJ2-7; DNA: TGTGCCAGTAGTATCGGCAGGGGCAACTACGAGCAGTACTTC; CDR3: CASSIGRGNYEQYF
D: -; size: -; V: TRBV7-8; J: TRBJ1-2; DNA: TGTGCCAGCAGCTTAGCGCGGGGGGGGGCGCTGAACTATGGCTACACCTTC; CDR3: CASSLARGGALNYGYTF
D: -; size: -; V: TRBV5-6; J: TRBJ2-3; DNA: TGTGCCAGCAGCCCCTCCGTAACAGACGTTAGCACAGATACGCAGTATTTT; CDR3: CASSPSVTDVSTDTQYF
D: TRBD2; size: -; V: TRBV2; J: TRBJ2-1; DNA: TGTGCCAGCAGCTTGAACGGACTAGCGGGCTGGGAGTTCTTC; CDR3: CASSLNGLAGWEFF
D: -; size: -; V: TRBV19; J: TRBJ2-7; DNA: TGTGCCAGTAGTCTAGGCAGGTCCTACGAGCAGTACTTC; CDR3: CASSLGRSYEQYF
D: -; size: -; V: TRBV28; J: TRBJ1-5; DNA: TGTGCCAGCAGCCTGACCGGGTATCATCAGCCCCAGCATTTT; CDR3: CASSLTGYHQPQHF
D: TRBD1; size: once; V: TRBV4-2; J: TRBJ2-7; DNA: TGTGCCAGCAGCCAAGACACGGGACAGGGGAGTAAGTACGAGCAGTACTTC; CDR3: CASSQDTGQGSKYEQYF
D: -; size: -; V: TRBV15; J: TRBJ1-4; DNA: TGTGCCACCAGCAGAGGGGGGGGGACAAGAAATGAAAAACTGTTTTTT; CDR3: CATSRGGGTRNEKLFF
D: -; size: medium-sized; V: TRBV7-3; J: TRBJ2-1; DNA: TGTGCCAGCAGCTTAAGAGCCCTGCGGGGTTGGGGCGGTGGTGGGAGCAATGAGCAGTTCTTC; CDR3: CASSLRALRGWGGGGSNEQFF
D: -; size: -; V: TRBV29-1; J: TRBJ2-2; DNA: TGCAGCGTTGACTGGGGGAACACCGGGGAGCTGTTTTTT; CDR3: CSVDWGNTGELFF
D: -; size: once; V: TRBV6-5; J: TRBJ2-2; DNA: TGTGCCAGCAGCTGGGGGCTAGCTGATATCGGGGAGCTGTTTTTT; CDR3: CASSWGLADIGELFF
D: TRBD2; size: -; V: TRBV7-2; J: TRBJ2-3; DNA: TGTGCCAGCAGCTTAGCTAGGACTAGCGGGGGGGCCACAGATACGCAGTATTTT; CDR3: CASSLARTSGGATDTQYF
D: -; size: few; V: TRBV2; J: TRBJ1-2; DNA: TGTGCCAGCAGTGCGGACTATGGCTACACCTTC; CDR3: CASSADYGYTF
D: -; size: -; V: TRBV2; J: TRBJ2-2; DNA: TGTGCCAGCAGTGTTACTAGGACACCCACCGGGGAGCTGTTTTTT; CDR3: CASSVTRTPTGELFF
D: -; size: once; V: TRBV28; J: TRBJ2-5; DNA: TGTGCCAGCAGTTGGACAAACAACCGAGGGACCCAGTACTTC; CDR3: CASSWTNNRGTQYF
D: -; size: -; V: TRBV15; J: TRBJ2-5; DNA: TGTGCCACCAGCAGAGTTCCGGGTGGGGAGACCCAGTACTTC; CDR3: CATSRVPGGETQYF
D: -; size: -; V: TRBV30; J: TRBJ2-1; DNA: TGTGCCTGGAGTGTACAGGTCTACAATGAGCAGTTCTTC; CDR3: CAWSVQVYNEQFF
D: TRBD2; size: once; V: TRBV18; J: TRBJ2-1; DNA: TGTGCCAGCTCACCGGAGAGACTAGCGGGAAGCGGGGAGAATGAGCAGTTCTTC; CDR3: CASSPERLAGSGENEQFF
D: TRBD1; size: -; V: TRBV7-3; J: TRBJ2-3; DNA: TGTGCCAGCAGCCAAGGGGGCGTGGATACGCAGTATTTT; CDR3: CASSQGGVDTQYF
D: TRBD1; size: -; V: TRBV27; J: TRBJ1-2; DNA: TGTGCCAGCTCTCAAGGACAGGGACCCTATGGCTACACCTTC; CDR3: CASSQGQGPYGYTF
D: -; size: -; V: TRBV6-1; J: TRBJ1-1; DNA: TGTGCCAGCAGTAGGGACGGAAACACTGAAGCTTTCTTT; CDR3: CASSRDGNTEAFF
D: -; size: once; V: TRBV4-1; J: TRBJ2-3; DNA: TGCGCCAGCAGCCAAGTACAGGGATATACAGATACGCAGTATTTT; CDR3: CASSQVQGYTDTQYF
D: TRBD2; size: -; V: TRBV7-9; J: TRBJ2-1; DNA: TGTGCCAGCAGCCGAATAGGGGAGGGCCACTCAGATGAGCAGTTCTTC; CDR3: CASSRIGEGHSDEQFF
D: TRBD1; size: -; V: TRBV6-4; J: TRBJ2-5; DNA: TGTGCCAGCAGTGACTCCTCCGGGACAGGGGGCGATCAGAAGACCCAGTACTTC; CDR3: CASSDSSGTGGDQKTQYF
D: TRBD1; size: -; V: TRBV29-1; J: TRBJ2-3; DNA: TGCAGCGCTGTGCAGGGGGTAGATACGCAGTATTTT; CDR3: CSAVQGVDTQYF
D: TRBD2; size: once; V: TRBV9; J: TRBJ2-2; DNA: TGTGCCAGCAGCGTAGTAGCGGGGGGGCCTCTGTTTTTT; CDR3: CASSVVAGGPLFF
D: -; size: -; V: TRBV19; J: TRBJ1-3; DNA: TGTGCCAGTAGTATAGGAGGGGTGGTCTCTGGAAACACCATATATTTT; CDR3: CASSIGGVVSGNTIYF
D: -; size: -; V: TRBV6-1; J: TRBJ2-1; DNA: TGTGCCAGCAGCCTGGCACCTTACAATGAGCAGTTCTTC; CDR3: CASSLAPYNEQFF
D: -; size: -; V: TRBV5-1; J: TRBJ2-3; DNA: TGCGCCAGCAGCTTTGAAAAGAGCACAGATACGCAGTATTTT; CDR3: CASSFEKSTDTQYF
D: -; size: few; V: TRBV6-5; J: TRBJ2-2; DNA: TGTGCCAGCAGTTACTCGAACGGGGAGCTGTTTTTT; CDR3: CASSYSNGELFF
D: TRBD2; size: -; V: TRBV6-8; J: TRBJ2-7; DNA: TGTGCCAGCAGTTCCCTGACTAGCGGGAGTGTCTACGAGCAGTACTTC; CDR3: CASSSLTSGSVYEQYF
D: -; size: -; V: TRBV6-6; J: TRBJ1-4; DNA: TGTGCCAGCAGTTACACTCCAAATGAAAAACTGTTTTTT; CDR3: CASSYTPNEKLFF
D: -; size: -; V: TRBV6-5; J: TRBJ1-5; DNA: TGTGCCAGCAGTTACTCGGGGAATGGCAATCAGCCCCAGCATTTT; CDR3: CASSYSGNGNQPQHF
D: -; size: once; V: TRBV19; J: TRBJ1-3; DNA: TGTGCCAGTAGATCACAGGGATCTGGAAACACCATATATTTT; CDR3: CASRSQGSGNTIYF
D: -; size: once; V: TRBV5-1; J: TRBJ2-1; DNA: TGCGCCAGCAGCTTGGAGATCGGACTGCAAAATGAGCAGTTCTTC; CDR3: CASSLEIGLQNEQFF
D: TRBD2; size: -; V: TRBV7-3; J: TRBJ2-2; DNA: TGTGCCAGCAGCTTAGGACTAGCGGGGTTATACACCGGGGAGCTGTTTTTT; CDR3: CASSLGLAGLYTGELFF
D: -; size: -; V: TRBV10-2; J: TRBJ2-5; DNA: TGCGCCAGCAGTGAGCGGGGAATAGACCAAGAGACCCAGTACTTC; CDR3: CASSERGIDQETQYF
D: TRBD2; size: -; V: TRBV7-2; J: TRBJ2-2; DNA: TGTGCCAGCAGTTTAGGGACTAGCGTAGGGACCGGGGAGCTGTTTTTT; CDR3: CASSLGTSVGTGELFF